The rows below give T cell receptor beta chains drawn from one sample of a study of blood T cell repertoires in COVID-19. The assay was immunoSEQ multiplex PCR, and TCRdb's table has in-frame clones only and misses some. The sample yields under 200,000 clones, approximately 82% seen once. Sequencing input: PBMCs or T cells enriched from blood (not recorded which). These receptors originate from a man aged 60 to 75 who had recovered from COVID-19. CDR3s include the opening cysteine and the closing phenylalanine or tryptophan. D genes are given only for firm matches. The size entry is marked missing in some rows and otherwise reads once, few, many or a size class.

v_gene: TRBV9; abundance: NA; j_gene: TRBJ1-1; d_gene: NA; CDR3aa: CASSLQRNTEAFF; CDR3nt: TGTGCCAGCAGCCTCCAGCGGAACACTGAAGCTTTCTTT
v_gene: TRBV7-9; abundance: NA; j_gene: TRBJ2-7; d_gene: NA; CDR3aa: CASSRLGGSPDEQYF; CDR3nt: TGTGCCAGCAGCCGGCTAGGGGGATCCCCCGACGAGCAGTACTTC
v_gene: TRBV5-4; abundance: NA; j_gene: TRBJ1-2; d_gene: TRBD1; CDR3aa: CASSLDRVRFRYTF; CDR3nt: TGTGCCAGCAGCCTCGACAGGGTGCGTTTCCGCTACACCTTC
v_gene: TRBV3-1/TRBV3-2; abundance: NA; j_gene: TRBJ2-2; d_gene: NA; CDR3aa: CASSQSWPTGERQNTGELFF; CDR3nt: TGTGCCAGCAGCCAAAGCTGGCCAACGGGGGAGCGGCAGAACACCGGGGAGCTGTTTTTT
v_gene: TRBV27; abundance: NA; j_gene: TRBJ2-3; d_gene: TRBD1; CDR3aa: CASRKETGIYTDTQYF; CDR3nt: TGTGCCAGCAGGAAAGAGACAGGGATTTACACAGATACGCAGTATTTT
v_gene: TRBV5-1; abundance: NA; j_gene: TRBJ2-3; d_gene: NA; CDR3aa: CASSLAWQGTDTQYF; CDR3nt: TGCGCCAGCAGCTTGGCTTGGCAGGGGACAGATACGCAGTATTTT
v_gene: TRBV5-6; abundance: NA; j_gene: TRBJ2-1; d_gene: TRBD2; CDR3aa: CASSWRLAGGPREQFF; CDR3nt: TGTGCCAGCAGCTGGAGACTAGCGGGGGGGCCCAGGGAGCAGTTCTTC
v_gene: TRBV7-9; abundance: NA; j_gene: TRBJ1-6; d_gene: TRBD1; CDR3aa: CASSLNQGQVYSPLHF; CDR3nt: TGTGCCAGCAGCTTAAACCAGGGACAGGTCTATTCACCCCTCCACTTT
v_gene: TRBV7-3; abundance: NA; j_gene: TRBJ2-2; d_gene: TRBD1; CDR3aa: CASSSYSGTGPGELFF; CDR3nt: TGTGCCAGCAGCTCCTACTCCGGGACAGGCCCCGGGGAGCTGTTTTTT
v_gene: TRBV5-5; abundance: NA; j_gene: TRBJ2-7; d_gene: NA; CDR3aa: CASSLVVGPSYEQYF; CDR3nt: TGTGCCAGCAGCTTGGTGGTTGGCCCCTCCTACGAGCAGTACTTC
v_gene: TRBV18; abundance: NA; j_gene: TRBJ2-6; d_gene: TRBD1; CDR3aa: CASSSRTGDLSGANVLTF; CDR3nt: TGTGCCAGCTCGAGCCGGACAGGTGACCTCTCTGGGGCCAACGTCCTGACTTTC
v_gene: TRBV6-5; abundance: NA; j_gene: TRBJ2-7; d_gene: TRBD1; CDR3aa: CASTGTGLFSYEQYF; CDR3nt: TGTGCCAGCACCGGGACAGGGCTCTTCTCCTACGAGCAGTACTTC
v_gene: TRBV29-1; abundance: few; j_gene: TRBJ1-1; d_gene: NA; CDR3aa: CSVEPTGREAFF; CDR3nt: TGCAGCGTTGAACCTACAGGGCGTGAAGCTTTCTTT
v_gene: TRBV7-9; abundance: many; j_gene: TRBJ2-7; d_gene: NA; CDR3aa: CAGAGLSYEQYF; CDR3nt: TGTGCAGGTGCGGGACTCTCCTACGAGCAGTACTTC
v_gene: TRBV7-2; abundance: NA; j_gene: TRBJ2-5; d_gene: TRBD2; CDR3aa: CASSNAGAQYF; CDR3nt: TGTGCCAGCAGCAATGCGGGGGCCCAGTACTTC
v_gene: TRBV7-3; abundance: NA; j_gene: TRBJ2-1; d_gene: TRBD2; CDR3aa: CASSSTSESSYNEQFF; CDR3nt: TGTGCCAGCAGCTCTACTAGCGAGAGCTCCTACAATGAGCAGTTCTTC
v_gene: TRBV7-2; abundance: NA; j_gene: TRBJ2-7; d_gene: TRBD2; CDR3aa: CASSHSGGAYEQYF; CDR3nt: TGTGCCAGCAGCCATAGCGGGGGGGCCTACGAGCAGTACTTC
v_gene: TRBV29-1; abundance: few; j_gene: TRBJ2-2; d_gene: TRBD2; CDR3aa: CSVQGGGRANTGELFF; CDR3nt: TGCAGCGTCCAAGGCGGGGGGAGGGCGAACACCGGGGAGCTGTTTTTT
v_gene: TRBV28; abundance: NA; j_gene: TRBJ1-1; d_gene: NA; CDR3aa: CASSLTVEGAFF; CDR3nt: TGTGCCAGCAGTTTAACGGTGGAGGGGGCTTTCTTT
v_gene: TRBV28; abundance: NA; j_gene: TRBJ2-6; d_gene: TRBD1; CDR3aa: CASSSPGDRFSGANVLTF; CDR3nt: TGTGCCAGCAGTTCCCCGGGGGACAGGTTCTCTGGGGCCAACGTCCTGACTTTC
v_gene: TRBV15; abundance: few; j_gene: TRBJ2-5; d_gene: TRBD1; CDR3aa: CATSGTGYQETQYF; CDR3nt: TGTGCCACCAGCGGGACAGGGTACCAAGAGACCCAGTACTTC
v_gene: TRBV19; abundance: NA; j_gene: TRBJ1-6; d_gene: NA; CDR3aa: CASSTESSYNSPLHF; CDR3nt: TGTGCCAGTAGTACGGAGAGCTCCTATAATTCACCCCTCCACTTT
v_gene: TRBV28; abundance: few; j_gene: TRBJ2-3; d_gene: TRBD2; CDR3aa: CASSIPTSGADTQYF; CDR3nt: TGTGCCAGCAGCATCCCAACTAGCGGGGCAGATACGCAGTATTTT
v_gene: TRBV11-3; abundance: NA; j_gene: TRBJ2-5; d_gene: NA; CDR3aa: CASSLGQGQETQYF; CDR3nt: TGTGCCAGCAGCTTAGGTCAGGGCCAAGAGACCCAGTACTTC
v_gene: TRBV3-1/TRBV3-2; abundance: NA; j_gene: TRBJ1-5; d_gene: NA; CDR3aa: CASSQGQGKGNQPQHF; CDR3nt: TGTGCCAGCAGCCAAGGGCAGGGTAAGGGCAATCAGCCCCAGCATTTT
v_gene: TRBV6-5; abundance: few; j_gene: TRBJ1-6; d_gene: TRBD1; CDR3aa: CASRANRGANSPLHF; CDR3nt: TGTGCCAGCAGGGCCAACAGGGGGGCTAATTCACCCCTCCACTTT
v_gene: TRBV7-2; abundance: once; j_gene: TRBJ2-3; d_gene: TRBD2; CDR3aa: CASSSWTSGIADTQYF; CDR3nt: TGTGCCAGCAGCTCCTGGACTAGCGGTATAGCAGATACGCAGTATTTT
v_gene: TRBV5-1; abundance: NA; j_gene: TRBJ1-2; d_gene: NA; CDR3aa: CASSFDPSLVAYGYTF; CDR3nt: TGCGCCAGCAGCTTCGACCCTAGCCTCGTCGCCTATGGCTACACCTTC
v_gene: TRBV6-5; abundance: NA; j_gene: TRBJ2-7; d_gene: NA; CDR3aa: CASSYAGPAYEQYF; CDR3nt: TGTGCCAGCAGTTACGCGGGCCCCGCCTACGAGCAGTACTTC
v_gene: TRBV7-3; abundance: NA; j_gene: TRBJ2-3; d_gene: TRBD1; CDR3aa: CASSQQGEDTQYF; CDR3nt: TGTGCCAGCAGCCAACAGGGGGAAGATACGCAGTATTTT
v_gene: TRBV3-1/TRBV3-2; abundance: NA; j_gene: TRBJ2-1; d_gene: TRBD2; CDR3aa: CASSPRTREGQRNEQFF; CDR3nt: TGTGCCAGCAGCCCCCGTACGCGGGAGGGCCAGAGGAATGAGCAGTTCTTC
v_gene: TRBV12-3/TRBV12-4; abundance: NA; j_gene: TRBJ2-3; d_gene: NA; CDR3aa: CASSFMDTQYF; CDR3nt: TGTGCCAGCAGTTTTATGGATACGCAGTATTTT
v_gene: TRBV12-3/TRBV12-4; abundance: NA; j_gene: TRBJ1-6; d_gene: NA; CDR3aa: CASSFEGRSPLHF; CDR3nt: TGTGCCAGCAGTTTTGAAGGGAGATCACCCCTCCACTTT
v_gene: TRBV28; abundance: NA; j_gene: TRBJ2-3; d_gene: TRBD2; CDR3aa: CASMKPGLAGGRGDTQYF; CDR3nt: TGTGCCAGCATGAAACCTGGACTAGCGGGGGGCCGGGGAGATACGCAGTATTTT
v_gene: TRBV5-6; abundance: NA; j_gene: TRBJ2-7; d_gene: TRBD1; CDR3aa: CASSRSGQGVTYEQYF; CDR3nt: TGTGCCAGCAGCCGCTCCGGACAGGGTGTCACCTACGAGCAGTACTTC
v_gene: TRBV15; abundance: NA; j_gene: TRBJ2-2; d_gene: TRBD1; CDR3aa: CATSSDRDRGRTGELFF; CDR3nt: TGTGCCACCAGCAGTGACCGGGACAGGGGTAGGACCGGGGAGCTGTTTTTT
v_gene: TRBV19; abundance: NA; j_gene: TRBJ2-5; d_gene: TRBD2; CDR3aa: CASSIPQGAGGETQYF; CDR3nt: TGTGCCAGTAGTATACCTCAGGGAGCGGGAGGCGAGACCCAGTACTTC
v_gene: TRBV19; abundance: NA; j_gene: TRBJ1-5; d_gene: TRBD1; CDR3aa: CASSIRFSGTGENHQPQHF; CDR3nt: TGTGCCAGTAGTATTAGGTTTAGCGGGACAGGGGAGAATCATCAGCCCCAGCATTTT
v_gene: TRBV14; abundance: NA; j_gene: TRBJ1-2; d_gene: NA; CDR3aa: CASSQVRGALHGYTF; CDR3nt: TGTGCCAGCAGCCAAGTGCGCGGAGCCCTACATGGCTACACCTTC
v_gene: TRBV4-2; abundance: once; j_gene: TRBJ1-5; d_gene: NA; CDR3aa: CASSLTSGGNQPQHF; CDR3nt: TGTGCCAGCAGCCTTACTTCCGGAGGCAATCAGCCCCAGCATTTT
v_gene: TRBV5-5; abundance: NA; j_gene: TRBJ1-1; d_gene: TRBD1; CDR3aa: CASSWGQSNTEAFF; CDR3nt: TGTGCCAGCAGCTGGGGACAGTCGAACACTGAAGCTTTCTTT
v_gene: TRBV18; abundance: NA; j_gene: TRBJ2-3; d_gene: TRBD2; CDR3aa: CASSETSGSGTDTQYF; CDR3nt: TGTGCCAGCTCAGAGACTAGCGGGAGCGGCACAGATACGCAGTATTTT